The sequence of this TCR beta chain was determined in a study of technical replicates of blood from several donors. Data came from immunoSEQ multiplex PCR; TCRdb stores just in-frame clones and leaves some out. The table records nearly 80,000 clones, 96% of them present only once. This CDR3 spans 15 amino acids. Deletions cut 1 base from V and 4 bases from J, with 12 bases between. The germline V gene has CDR1 MNHEY and CDR2 SMNVEV (reference sequence). The TCR was taken from a human donor in good health. The chain uses TRBV27 and TRBJ2-3; D remains unclear. The sample taken for sequencing was T cells isolated from PBMCs. The CDR3 reads CASSLLSGLADTQYF. In nucleotides, the CDR3 is TGTGCCAGCAGTTTATTGTCCGGTTTAGCAGATACGCAGTATTTT.